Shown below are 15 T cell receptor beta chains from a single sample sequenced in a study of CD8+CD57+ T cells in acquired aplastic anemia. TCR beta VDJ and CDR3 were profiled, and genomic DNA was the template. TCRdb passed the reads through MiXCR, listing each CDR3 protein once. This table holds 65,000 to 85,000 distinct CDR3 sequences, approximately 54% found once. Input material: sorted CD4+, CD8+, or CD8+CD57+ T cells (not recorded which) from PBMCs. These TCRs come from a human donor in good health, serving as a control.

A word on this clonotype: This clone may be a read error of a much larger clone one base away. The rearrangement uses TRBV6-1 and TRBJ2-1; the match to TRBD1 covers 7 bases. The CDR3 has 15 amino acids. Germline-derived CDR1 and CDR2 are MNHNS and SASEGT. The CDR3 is CASRKTGMSYNGQFF. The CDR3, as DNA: TGTGCCAGCAGAAAGACAGGGATGTCCTACAATGGGCAGTTCTTC.

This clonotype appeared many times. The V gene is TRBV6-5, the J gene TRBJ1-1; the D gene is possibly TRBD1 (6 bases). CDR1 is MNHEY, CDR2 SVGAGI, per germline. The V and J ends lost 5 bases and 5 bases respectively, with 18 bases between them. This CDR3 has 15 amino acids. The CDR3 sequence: CASSNPSGGRTEAFF. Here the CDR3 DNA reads TGTGCCAGCAGTAACCCATCCGGGGGCCGGACTGAAGCTTTCTTT.

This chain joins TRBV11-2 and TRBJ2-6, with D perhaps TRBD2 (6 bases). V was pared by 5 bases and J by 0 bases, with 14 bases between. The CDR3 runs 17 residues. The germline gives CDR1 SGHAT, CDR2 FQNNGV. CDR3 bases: TGTGCCAGCAGCCCTAAGGGACTTCCCTCTGGGGCCAACGTCCTGACTTTC. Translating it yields CASSPKGLPSGANVLTF.

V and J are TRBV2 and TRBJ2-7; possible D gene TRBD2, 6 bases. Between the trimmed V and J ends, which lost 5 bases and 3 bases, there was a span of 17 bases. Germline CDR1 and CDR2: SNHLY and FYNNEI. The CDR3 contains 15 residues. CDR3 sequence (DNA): TGTGCCAGCAGTCCTCTGGGGAGGAGGCTCTACGAGCAGTACTTC. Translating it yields CASSPLGRRLYEQYF.

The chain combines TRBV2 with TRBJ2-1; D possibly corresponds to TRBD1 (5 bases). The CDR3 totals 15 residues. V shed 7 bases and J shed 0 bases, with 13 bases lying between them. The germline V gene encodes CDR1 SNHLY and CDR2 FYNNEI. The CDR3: CASIMTASSYNEQFF. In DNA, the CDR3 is TGTGCCAGCATTATGACAGCGAGCTCCTACAATGAGCAGTTCTTC. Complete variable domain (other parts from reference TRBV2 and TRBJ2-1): EPEVTQTPSHQVTQMGQEVILRCVPISNHLYFYWYRQILGQKVEFLVSFYNNEISEKSEIFDDQFSVERPDGSNFTLKIRSTKLEDSAMYFCASIMTASSYNEQFFGPGTRLTVL.

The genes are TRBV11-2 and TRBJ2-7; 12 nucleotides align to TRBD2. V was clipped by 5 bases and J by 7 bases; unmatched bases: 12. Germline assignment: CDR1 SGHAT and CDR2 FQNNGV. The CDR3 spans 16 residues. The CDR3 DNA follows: TGTGCCAGCAGCCAGGGGACTAGCGGGCCAGTTTGGGAGCAGTACTTC. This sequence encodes CASSQGTSGPVWEQYF.

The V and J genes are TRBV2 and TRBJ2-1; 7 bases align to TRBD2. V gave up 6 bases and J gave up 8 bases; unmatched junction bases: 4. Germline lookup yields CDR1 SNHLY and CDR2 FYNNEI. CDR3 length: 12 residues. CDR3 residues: CASSMGGDEQFF. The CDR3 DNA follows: TGTGCCAGCAGCATGGGGGGGGATGAGCAGTTCTTC.

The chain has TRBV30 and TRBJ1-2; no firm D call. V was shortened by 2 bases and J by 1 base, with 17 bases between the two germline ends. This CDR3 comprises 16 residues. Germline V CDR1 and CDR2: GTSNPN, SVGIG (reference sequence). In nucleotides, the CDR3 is TGTGCCTGGAGTTGGTCAGTGGAGTGGTTTAACTATGGCTACACCTTC. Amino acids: CAWSWSVEWFNYGYTF.

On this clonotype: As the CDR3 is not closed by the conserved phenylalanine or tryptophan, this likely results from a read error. The CDR3 DNA is TGCAGCGTTGACACTGTTGGGAGGGAGAACTGTGGCTACACCCTC. Its translation: CSVDTVGRENCGYTL. V is TRBV29-1 and J is TRBJ1-2, with unresolved D. Germline V gene lookup returns CDR1 SQVTM and CDR2 ANQGSEA. This CDR3 has 15 residues.

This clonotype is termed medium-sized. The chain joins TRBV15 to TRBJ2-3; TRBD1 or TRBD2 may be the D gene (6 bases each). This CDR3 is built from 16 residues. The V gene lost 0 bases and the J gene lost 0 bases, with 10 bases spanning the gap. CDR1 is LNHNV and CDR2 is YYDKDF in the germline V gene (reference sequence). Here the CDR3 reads CATSREGAGSTDTQYF. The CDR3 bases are TGTGCCACCAGCAGAGAGGGGGCGGGAAGCACAGATACGCAGTATTTT.

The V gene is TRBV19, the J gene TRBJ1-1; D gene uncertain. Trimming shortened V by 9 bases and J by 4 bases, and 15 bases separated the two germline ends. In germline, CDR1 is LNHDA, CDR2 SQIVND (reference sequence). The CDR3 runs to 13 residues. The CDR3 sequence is CASSAGRSTEAFF. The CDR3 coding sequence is TGTGCCAGCAGTGCCGGACGGAGCACTGAAGCTTTCTTT.

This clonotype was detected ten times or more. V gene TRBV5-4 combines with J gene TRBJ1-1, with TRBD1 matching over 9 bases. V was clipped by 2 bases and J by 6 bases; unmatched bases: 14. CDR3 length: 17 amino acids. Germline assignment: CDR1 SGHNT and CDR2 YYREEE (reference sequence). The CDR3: CASSLGPSGQGTPEAFF. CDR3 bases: TGTGCCAGCAGCTTAGGTCCCTCTGGACAGGGGACGCCTGAAGCTTTCTTT.

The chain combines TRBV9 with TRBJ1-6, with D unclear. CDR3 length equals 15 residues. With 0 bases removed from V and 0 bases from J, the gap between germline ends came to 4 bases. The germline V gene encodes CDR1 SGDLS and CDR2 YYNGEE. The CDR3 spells CASSVDSSYNSPLHF. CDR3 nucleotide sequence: TGTGCCAGCAGCGTAGACAGCTCCTATAATTCACCCCTCCACTTT.

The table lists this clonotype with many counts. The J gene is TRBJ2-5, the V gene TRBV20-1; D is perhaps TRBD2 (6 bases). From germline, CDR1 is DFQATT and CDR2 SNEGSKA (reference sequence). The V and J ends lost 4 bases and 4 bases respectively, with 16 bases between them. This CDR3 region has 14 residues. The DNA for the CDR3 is TGCAGTGCTACCCCCTATGCTAGCGCAGAGACCCAGTACTTC. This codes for CSATPYASAETQYF.

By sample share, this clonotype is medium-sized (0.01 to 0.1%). The CDR3 protein is CASRPGVTDTQYF. The CDR3 bases are TGTGCCAGCCGCCCAGGCGTAACAGATACGCAGTATTTT. This chain connects TRBV2 to TRBJ2-3; D gene unclear. The length of the CDR3 is 13 residues. CDR1 is SNHLY and CDR2 is FYNNEI in the germline V gene. Trimming took 8 bases from V and 3 from J, leaving 12 bases between them.